This paragraph covers one T cell receptor beta chain sequence. These data belong to a study of cytomegalovirus exposure and HLA in healthy donors. The protocol was immunoSEQ multiplex PCR, while the TCRdb copy is restricted to in-frame clones and leaves out a portion. The sample has about 150,000 clones, about 88% seen once. Trimming left V 0 bases short and J 7 bases short, with 13 bases between. This CDR3 has 15 amino acids. Germline V lookup: CDR1 LGHNA, CDR2 YSLEER. The V and J genes are TRBV4-3 and TRBJ2-1; D is perhaps TRBD1 (5 bases). This TCR derives from a woman aged 18-29 years in good health and CMV-seropositive. Source material: PBMCs. CDR3 nucleotides: TGCGCCAGCAGCCAAGAATCAAGGGGTCTAAATGAGCAGTTCTTC. Its translation is CASSQESRGLNEQFF.